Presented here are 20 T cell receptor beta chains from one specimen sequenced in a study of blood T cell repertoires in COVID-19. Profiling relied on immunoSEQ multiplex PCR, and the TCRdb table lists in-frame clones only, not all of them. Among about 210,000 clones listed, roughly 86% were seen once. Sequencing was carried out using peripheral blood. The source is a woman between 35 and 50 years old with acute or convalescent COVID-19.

CDR3: CASSYGLAGGHEQFF. CDR3 DNA sequence: TGTGCCAGCAGTTACGGACTAGCGGGGGGGCATGAGCAGTTCTTC. The chain uses TRBV6-2 or TRBV6-3 and TRBJ2-1, with 15 bases fitting TRBD2. This CDR3 contains 15 residues. The trim removed 2 bases at V and 8 bases at J, leaving 1 base unmatched. Germline V lookup: CDR1 MNHEY, CDR2 SVGEGT.

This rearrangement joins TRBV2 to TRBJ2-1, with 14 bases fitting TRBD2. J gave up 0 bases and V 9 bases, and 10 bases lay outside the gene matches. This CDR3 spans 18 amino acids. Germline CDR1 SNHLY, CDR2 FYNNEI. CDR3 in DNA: TGTGCCAGAAAGGGGACTAGCGGGGGCCCGAGCTCCTACAATGAGCAGTTCTTC. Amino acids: CARKGTSGGPSSYNEQFF.

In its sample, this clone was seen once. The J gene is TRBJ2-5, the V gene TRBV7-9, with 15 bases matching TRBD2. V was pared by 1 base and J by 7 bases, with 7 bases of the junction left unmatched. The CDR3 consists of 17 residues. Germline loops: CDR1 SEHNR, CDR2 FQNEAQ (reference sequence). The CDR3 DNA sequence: TGTGCCAGCAGCTTAGGCCCCGGGACTAGCGGGGGGAGGACCCAGTACTTC. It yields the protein CASSLGPGTSGGRTQYF.

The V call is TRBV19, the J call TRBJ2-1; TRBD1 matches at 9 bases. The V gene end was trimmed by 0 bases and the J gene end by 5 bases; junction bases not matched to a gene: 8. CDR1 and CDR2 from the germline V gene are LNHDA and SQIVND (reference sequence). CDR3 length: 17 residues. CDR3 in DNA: TGTGCCAGTAGTATAGATCCAGGGACAGGGTACCACAATGAGCAGTTCTTC. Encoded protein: CASSIDPGTGYHNEQFF. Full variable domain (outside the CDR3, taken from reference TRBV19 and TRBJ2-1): DGGITQSPKYLFRKEGQNVTLSCEQNLNHDAMYWYRQDPGQGLRLIYYSQIVNDFQKGDIAEGYSVSREKKESFPLTVTSAQKNPTAFYLCASSIDPGTGYHNEQFFGPGTRLTVL.

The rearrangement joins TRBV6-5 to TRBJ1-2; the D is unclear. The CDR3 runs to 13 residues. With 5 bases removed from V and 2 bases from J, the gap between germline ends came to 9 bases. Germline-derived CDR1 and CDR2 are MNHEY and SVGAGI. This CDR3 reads CASSPRENYGYTF. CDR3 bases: TGTGCCAGCAGTCCGAGGGAGAACTATGGCTACACCTTC.

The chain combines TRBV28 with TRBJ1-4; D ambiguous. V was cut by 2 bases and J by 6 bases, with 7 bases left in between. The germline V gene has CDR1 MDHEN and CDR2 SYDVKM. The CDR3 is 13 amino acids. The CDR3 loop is CASSLGRDEKLFF. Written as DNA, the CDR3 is TGTGCCAGCAGTTTAGGGCGAGATGAAAAACTGTTTTTT.

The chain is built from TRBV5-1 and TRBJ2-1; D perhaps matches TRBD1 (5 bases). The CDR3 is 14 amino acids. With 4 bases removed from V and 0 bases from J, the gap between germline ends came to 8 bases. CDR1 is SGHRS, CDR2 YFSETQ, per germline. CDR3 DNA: TGCGCCAGCAGCAAGGGGCCCTCCTACAATGAGCAGTTCTTC. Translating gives CASSKGPSYNEQFF.

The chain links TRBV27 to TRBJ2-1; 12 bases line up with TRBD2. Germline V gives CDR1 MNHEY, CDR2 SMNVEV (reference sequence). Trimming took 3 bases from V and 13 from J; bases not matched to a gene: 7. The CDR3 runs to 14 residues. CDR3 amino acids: CASSFPGLAGDQFF. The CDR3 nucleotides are TGTGCCAGCAGTTTCCCGGGACTAGCGGGTGACCAGTTCTTC.

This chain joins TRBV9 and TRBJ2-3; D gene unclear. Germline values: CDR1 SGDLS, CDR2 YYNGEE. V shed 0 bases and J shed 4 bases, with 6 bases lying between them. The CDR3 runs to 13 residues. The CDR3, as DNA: TGTGCCAGCAGCGTAGCTGAGGCAGATACGCAGTATTTT. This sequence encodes CASSVAEADTQYF.

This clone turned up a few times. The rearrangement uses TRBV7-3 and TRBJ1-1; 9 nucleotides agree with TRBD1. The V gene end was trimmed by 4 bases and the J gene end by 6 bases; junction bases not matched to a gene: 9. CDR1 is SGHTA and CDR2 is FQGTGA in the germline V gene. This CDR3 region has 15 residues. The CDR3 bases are TGTGCCAGCAGCTCCCACAGGGGGCTAGAAGCTGAAGCTTTCTTT. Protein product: CASSSHRGLEAEAFF.

In DNA, the CDR3 is TGCGCCAGCAGCCCTGGACAGGGAAGGACCAAAAACATTCAGTACTTC. It translates to CASSPGQGRTKNIQYF. This sequence joins TRBV5-1 and TRBJ2-4; 8 nucleotides agree with TRBD1. The J segment lost 2 bases and the V segment lost 4 bases, leaving 8 bases of the junction unmatched. The CDR3 loop spans 16 amino acids. Germline CDR1 is SGHRS and CDR2 is YFSETQ.

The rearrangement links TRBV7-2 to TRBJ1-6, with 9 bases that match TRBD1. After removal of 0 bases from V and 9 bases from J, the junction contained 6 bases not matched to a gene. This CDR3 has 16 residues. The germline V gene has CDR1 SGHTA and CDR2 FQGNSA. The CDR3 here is CASSLAPTGGSSPLHF. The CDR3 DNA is TGTGCCAGCAGCTTAGCCCCGACAGGGGGTAGTTCACCCCTCCACTTT.

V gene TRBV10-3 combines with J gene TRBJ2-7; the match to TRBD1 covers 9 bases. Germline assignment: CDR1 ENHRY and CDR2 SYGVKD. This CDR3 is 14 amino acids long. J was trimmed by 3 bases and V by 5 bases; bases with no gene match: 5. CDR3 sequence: CAISPGTGIYEQYF. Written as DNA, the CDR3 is TGTGCCATCAGTCCCGGGACAGGGATCTACGAGCAGTACTTC.

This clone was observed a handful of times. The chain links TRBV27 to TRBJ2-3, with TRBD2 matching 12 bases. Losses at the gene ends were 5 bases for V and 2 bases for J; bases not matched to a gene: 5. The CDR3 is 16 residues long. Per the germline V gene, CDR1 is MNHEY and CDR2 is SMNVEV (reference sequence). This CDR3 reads CASSQTSGGTTDTQYF. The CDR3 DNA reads TGTGCCAGCAGTCAGACTAGCGGGGGTACCACAGATACGCAGTATTTT.

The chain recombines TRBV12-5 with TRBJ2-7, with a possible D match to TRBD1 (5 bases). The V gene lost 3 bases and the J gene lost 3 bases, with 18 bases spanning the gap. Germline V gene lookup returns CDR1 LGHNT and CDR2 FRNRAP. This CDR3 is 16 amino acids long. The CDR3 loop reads CASGFLRARARYEQYF. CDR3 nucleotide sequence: TGTGCTAGTGGTTTTCTCAGGGCACGCGCCCGCTACGAGCAGTACTTC.

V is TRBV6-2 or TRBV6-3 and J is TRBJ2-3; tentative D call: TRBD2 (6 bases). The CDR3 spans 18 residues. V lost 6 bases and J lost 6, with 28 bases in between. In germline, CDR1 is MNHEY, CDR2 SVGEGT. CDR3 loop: CASSLTLAAAIAIDTQYF. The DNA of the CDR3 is TGTGCCAGCAGCTTAACCTTAGCGGCAGCTATCGCTATCGATACGCAGTATTTT.

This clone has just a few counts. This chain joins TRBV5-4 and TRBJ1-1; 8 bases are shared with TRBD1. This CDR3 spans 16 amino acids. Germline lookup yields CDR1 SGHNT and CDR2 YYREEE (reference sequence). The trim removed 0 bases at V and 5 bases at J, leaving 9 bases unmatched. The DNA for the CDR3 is TGTGCCAGCAGCTTGGAGCGTAAGACAGGGGAGACTGAAGCTTTCTTT. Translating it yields CASSLERKTGETEAFF.

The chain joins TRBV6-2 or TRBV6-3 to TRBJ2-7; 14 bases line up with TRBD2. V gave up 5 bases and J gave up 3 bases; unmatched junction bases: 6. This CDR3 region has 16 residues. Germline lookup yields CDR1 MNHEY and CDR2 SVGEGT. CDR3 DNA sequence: TGTGCCAGCAGTCTGGGACTAGCGGGGGACTACTACGAGCAGTACTTC. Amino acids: CASSLGLAGDYYEQYF.

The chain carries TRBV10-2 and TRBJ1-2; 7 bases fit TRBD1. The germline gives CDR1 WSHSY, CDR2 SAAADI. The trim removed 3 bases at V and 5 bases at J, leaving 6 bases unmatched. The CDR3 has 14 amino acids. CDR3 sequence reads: CASSDPTGQYGYTF. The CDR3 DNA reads TGCGCCAGCAGTGATCCGACAGGGCAATATGGCTACACCTTC.

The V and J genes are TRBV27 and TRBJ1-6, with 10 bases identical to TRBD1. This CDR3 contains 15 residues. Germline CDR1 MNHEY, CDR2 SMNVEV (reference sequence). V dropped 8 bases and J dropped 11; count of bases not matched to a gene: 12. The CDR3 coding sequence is TGTGCCAGCGGAGACAGGGGGCAAACGGGCCCACCCCTCCACTTT. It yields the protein CASGDRGQTGPPLHF.